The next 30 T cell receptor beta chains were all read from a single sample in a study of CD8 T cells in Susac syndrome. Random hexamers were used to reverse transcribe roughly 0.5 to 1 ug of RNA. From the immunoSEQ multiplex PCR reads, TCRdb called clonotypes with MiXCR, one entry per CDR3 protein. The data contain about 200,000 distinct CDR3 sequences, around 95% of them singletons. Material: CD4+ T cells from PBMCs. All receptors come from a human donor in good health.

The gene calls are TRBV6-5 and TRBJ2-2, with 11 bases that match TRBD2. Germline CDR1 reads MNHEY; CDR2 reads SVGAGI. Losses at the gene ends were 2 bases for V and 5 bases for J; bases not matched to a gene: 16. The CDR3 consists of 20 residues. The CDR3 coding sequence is TGTGCCAGCAGTTACCCGACTACCTCTAGCGGGAGGATGAGTACCGGGGAGCTGTTTTTT. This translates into CASSYPTTSSGRMSTGELFF.

CDR3 in amino acids: CSVGGMETQYF. The CDR3 bases are TGCAGCGTGGGGGGGATGGAGACCCAGTACTTC. V usage is TRBV29-1 and J usage is TRBJ2-5; 7 nucleotides align to TRBD2. The germline V gene encodes CDR1 SQVTM and CDR2 ANQGSEA. Losses at the gene ends were 6 bases for V and 5 bases for J; bases not matched to a gene: 3. The CDR3 totals 11 residues.

CDR3 residues: CASRTGSSPNYEQYV. CDR3 DNA sequence: TGTGCCAGCCGAACAGGGAGTTCCCCAAATTACGAGCAGTACGTC. The V call is TRBV28, the J call TRBJ2-7, with D possibly TRBD1 on 6 matching bases. Trimming removed 8 bases at V and 4 bases at J, with 21 bases between. This CDR3 has 15 amino acids. The germline CDR1 and CDR2 sequences are MDHEN and SYDVKM.

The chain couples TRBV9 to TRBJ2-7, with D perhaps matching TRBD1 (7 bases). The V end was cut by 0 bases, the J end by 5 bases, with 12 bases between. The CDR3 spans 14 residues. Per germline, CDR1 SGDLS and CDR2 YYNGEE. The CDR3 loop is CASSVGSRGDEQYF. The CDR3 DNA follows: TGTGCCAGCAGCGTAGGGTCCAGGGGGGACGAGCAGTACTTC.

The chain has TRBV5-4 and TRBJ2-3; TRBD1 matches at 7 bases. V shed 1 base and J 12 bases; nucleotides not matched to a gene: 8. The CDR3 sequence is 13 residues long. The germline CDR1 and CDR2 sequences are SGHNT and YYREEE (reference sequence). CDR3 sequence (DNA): TGTGCCAGCAGCTTGAATAGACAGGGTCCACAGTATTTT. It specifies CASSLNRQGPQYF. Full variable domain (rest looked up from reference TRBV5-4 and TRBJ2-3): ETGVTQSPTHLIKTRGQQVTLRCSSQSGHNTVSWYQQALGQGPQFIFQYYREEENGRGNFPPRFSGLQFPNYSSELNVNALELDDSALYLCASSLNRQGPQYFGPGTRLTVL.

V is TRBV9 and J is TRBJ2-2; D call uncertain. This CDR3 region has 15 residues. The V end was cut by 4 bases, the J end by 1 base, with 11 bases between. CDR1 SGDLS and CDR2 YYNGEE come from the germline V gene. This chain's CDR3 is CASSSQSLNTGELFF. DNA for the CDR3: TGTGCCAGCAGCTCCCAGTCCCTGAACACCGGGGAGCTGTTTTTT. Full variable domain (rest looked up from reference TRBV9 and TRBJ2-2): DSGVTQTPKHLITATGQRVTLRCSPRSGDLSVYWYQQSLDQGLQFLIQYYNGEERAKGNILERFSAQQFPDLHSELNLSSLELGDSALYFCASSSQSLNTGELFFGEGSRLTVL.

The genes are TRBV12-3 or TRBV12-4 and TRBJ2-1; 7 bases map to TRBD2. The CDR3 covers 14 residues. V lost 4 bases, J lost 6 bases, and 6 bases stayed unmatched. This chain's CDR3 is CASSSRGSRNEQFF. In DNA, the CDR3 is TGTGCCAGCAGTTCTCGCGGGAGCCGCAATGAGCAGTTCTTC.

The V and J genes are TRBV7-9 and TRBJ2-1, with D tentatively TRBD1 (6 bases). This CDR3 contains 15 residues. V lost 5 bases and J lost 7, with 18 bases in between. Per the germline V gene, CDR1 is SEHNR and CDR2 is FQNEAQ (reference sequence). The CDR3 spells CASSVTLGGGNEQFF. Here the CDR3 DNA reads TGTGCCAGCAGCGTGACCCTTGGGGGCGGAAATGAGCAGTTCTTC.

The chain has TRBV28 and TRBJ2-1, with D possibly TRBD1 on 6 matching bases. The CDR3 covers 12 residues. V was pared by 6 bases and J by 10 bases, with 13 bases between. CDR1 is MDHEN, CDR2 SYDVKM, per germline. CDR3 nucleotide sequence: TGTGCCAGCAGAGTGACAGGTAAAGAGCAGTTCTTC. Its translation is CASRVTGKEQFF.

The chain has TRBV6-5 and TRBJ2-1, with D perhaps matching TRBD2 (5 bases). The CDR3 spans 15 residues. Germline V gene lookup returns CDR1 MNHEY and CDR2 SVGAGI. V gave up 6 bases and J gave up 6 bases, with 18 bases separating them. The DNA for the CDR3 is TGTGCCAGCAGGGAACCGGGAATAACATCCAATGAGCAGTTCTTC. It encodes CASREPGITSNEQFF.

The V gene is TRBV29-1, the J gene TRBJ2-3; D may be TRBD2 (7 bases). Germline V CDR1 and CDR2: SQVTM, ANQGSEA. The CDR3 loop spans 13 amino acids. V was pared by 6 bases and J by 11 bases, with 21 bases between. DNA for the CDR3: TGCAGCGTCAATCTTGCGGGGGCGGGGGAGCAGTATTTT. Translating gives CSVNLAGAGEQYF.

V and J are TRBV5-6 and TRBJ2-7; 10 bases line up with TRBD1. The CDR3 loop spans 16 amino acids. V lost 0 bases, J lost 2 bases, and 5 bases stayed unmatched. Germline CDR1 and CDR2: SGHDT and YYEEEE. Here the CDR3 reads CASSLVSGTGAYEQYV. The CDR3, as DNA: TGTGCCAGCAGCTTGGTGAGTGGGACAGGGGCCTACGAGCAGTACGTC.

This chain's CDR3 is CASSLTGADTQYF. The DNA of the CDR3 is TGTGCCAGCTCACTCACTGGAGCAGATACGCAGTATTTT. The rearrangement uses TRBV18 and TRBJ2-3; D not resolved. Trimming pared 4 bases from V and 4 bases from J, leaving 9 bases between. The CDR3 contains 13 residues. Germline V gene lookup returns CDR1 KGHSH and CDR2 LQKENI.

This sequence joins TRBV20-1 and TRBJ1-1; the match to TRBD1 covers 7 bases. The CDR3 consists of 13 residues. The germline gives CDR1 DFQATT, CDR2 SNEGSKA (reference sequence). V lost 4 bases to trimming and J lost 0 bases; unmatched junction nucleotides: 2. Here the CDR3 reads CSATGQLNTEAFF. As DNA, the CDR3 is TGCAGTGCTACGGGACAGCTGAACACTGAAGCTTTCTTT.

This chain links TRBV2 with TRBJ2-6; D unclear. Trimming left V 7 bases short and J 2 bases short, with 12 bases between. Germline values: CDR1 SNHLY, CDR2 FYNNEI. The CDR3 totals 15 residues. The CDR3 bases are TGTGCCAGCATCCCCGACACCGCTGGGGCCAACGTCCTGACTTTC. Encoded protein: CASIPDTAGANVLTF.

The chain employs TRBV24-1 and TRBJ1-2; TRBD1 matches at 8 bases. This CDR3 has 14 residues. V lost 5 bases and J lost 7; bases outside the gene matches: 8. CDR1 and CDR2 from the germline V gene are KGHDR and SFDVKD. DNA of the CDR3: TGTGCCACCAGTGCTCCCGGGACAGGACCTGGCTACACCTTC. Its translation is CATSAPGTGPGYTF.

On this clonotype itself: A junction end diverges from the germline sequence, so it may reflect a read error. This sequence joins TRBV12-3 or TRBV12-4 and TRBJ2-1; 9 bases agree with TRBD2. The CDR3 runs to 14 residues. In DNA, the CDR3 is TGTGCCAGCAGTCTAGCGGGAAGGGACAATGAGCAGTTCTTC. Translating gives CASSLAGRDNEQFF.

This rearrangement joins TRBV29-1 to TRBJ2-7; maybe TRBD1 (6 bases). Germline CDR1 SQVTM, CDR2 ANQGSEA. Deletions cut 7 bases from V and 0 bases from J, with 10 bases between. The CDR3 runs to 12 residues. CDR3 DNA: TGCAGCGAACTACAGGGCTCCTACGAGCAGTACTTC. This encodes CSELQGSYEQYF.

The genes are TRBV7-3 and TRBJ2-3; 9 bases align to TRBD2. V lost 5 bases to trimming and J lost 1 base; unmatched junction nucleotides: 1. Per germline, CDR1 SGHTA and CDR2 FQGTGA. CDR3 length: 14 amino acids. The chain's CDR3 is CASSQREGTDTQYF. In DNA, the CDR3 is TGTGCCAGCAGCCAGCGGGAGGGCACAGATACGCAGTATTTT.

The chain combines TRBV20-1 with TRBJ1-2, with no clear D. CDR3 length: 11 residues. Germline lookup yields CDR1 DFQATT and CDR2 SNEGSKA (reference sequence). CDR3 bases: TGCAGCTCCGACGGAAACTATGGCTACACCTTC. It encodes CSSDGNYGYTF.

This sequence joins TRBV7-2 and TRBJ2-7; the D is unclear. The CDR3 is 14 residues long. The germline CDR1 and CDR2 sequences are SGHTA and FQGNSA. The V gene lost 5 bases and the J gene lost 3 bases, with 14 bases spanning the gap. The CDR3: CASSLASVSYEQYF. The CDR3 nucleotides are TGTGCCAGCAGCCTCGCCAGCGTGAGCTACGAGCAGTACTTC.

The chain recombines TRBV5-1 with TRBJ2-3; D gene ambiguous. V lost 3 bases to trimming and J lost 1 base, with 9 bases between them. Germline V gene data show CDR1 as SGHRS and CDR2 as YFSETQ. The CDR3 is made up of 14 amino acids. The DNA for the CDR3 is TGCGCCAGCAGCTCGGATGGAGGCACAGATACGCAGTATTTT. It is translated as CASSSDGGTDTQYF.

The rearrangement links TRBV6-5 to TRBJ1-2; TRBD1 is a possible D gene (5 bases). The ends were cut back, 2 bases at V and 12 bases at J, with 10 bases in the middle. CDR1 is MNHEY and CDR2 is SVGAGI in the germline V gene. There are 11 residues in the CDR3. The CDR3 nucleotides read TGTGCCAGCAGTTACCCGCCGGGGCACACCTTC. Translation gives CASSYPPGHTF.

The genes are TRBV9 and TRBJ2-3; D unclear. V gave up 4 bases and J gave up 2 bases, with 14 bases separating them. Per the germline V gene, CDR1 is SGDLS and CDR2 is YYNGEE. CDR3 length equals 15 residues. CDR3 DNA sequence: TGTGCCAGCAGCCCCCCAGCGTTCGACACAGATACGCAGTATTTT. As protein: CASSPPAFDTDTQYF.

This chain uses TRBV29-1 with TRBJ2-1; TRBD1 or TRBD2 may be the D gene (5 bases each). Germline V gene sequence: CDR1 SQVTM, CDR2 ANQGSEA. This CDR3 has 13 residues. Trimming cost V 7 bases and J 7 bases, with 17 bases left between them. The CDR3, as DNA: TGCAGCGGGGTGGAATTTGGGGGTAATGAGCAGTTCTTC. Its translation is CSGVEFGGNEQFF.

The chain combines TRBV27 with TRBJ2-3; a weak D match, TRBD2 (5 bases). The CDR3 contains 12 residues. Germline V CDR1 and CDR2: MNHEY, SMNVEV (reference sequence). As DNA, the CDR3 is TGTACTCGCGGGCATGGGGAAGATACGCAGTATTTT. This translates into CTRGHGEDTQYF.

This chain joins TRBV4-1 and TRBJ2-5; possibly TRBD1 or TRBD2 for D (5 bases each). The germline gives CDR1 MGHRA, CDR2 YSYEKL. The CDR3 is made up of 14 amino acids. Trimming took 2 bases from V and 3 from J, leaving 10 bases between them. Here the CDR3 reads CASSQRQREETQYF. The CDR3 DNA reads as TGCGCCAGCAGCCAACGACAGAGGGAAGAGACCCAGTACTTC.

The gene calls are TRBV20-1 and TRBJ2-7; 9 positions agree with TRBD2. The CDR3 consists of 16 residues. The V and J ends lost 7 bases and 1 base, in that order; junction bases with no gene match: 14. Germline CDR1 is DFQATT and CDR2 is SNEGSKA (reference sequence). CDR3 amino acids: CSVKQPGLAWSYEQYF. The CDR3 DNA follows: TGCAGTGTCAAGCAACCGGGACTAGCATGGTCCTACGAGCAGTACTTC.

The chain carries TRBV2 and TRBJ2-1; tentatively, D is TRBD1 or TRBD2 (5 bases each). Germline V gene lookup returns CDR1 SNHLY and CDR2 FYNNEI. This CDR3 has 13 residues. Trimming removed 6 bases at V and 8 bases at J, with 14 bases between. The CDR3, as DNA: TGTGCCAGCAGATATGGGGACGTAGATGAGCAGTTCTTC. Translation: CASRYGDVDEQFF.

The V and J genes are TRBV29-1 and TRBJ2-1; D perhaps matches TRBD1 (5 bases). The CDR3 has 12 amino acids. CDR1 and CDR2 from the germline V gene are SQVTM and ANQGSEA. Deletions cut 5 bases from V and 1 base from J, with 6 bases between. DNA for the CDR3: TGCAGCGTTCGACAGTCCTACAATGAGCAGTTCTTC. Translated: CSVRQSYNEQFF.